The 27 T cell receptor beta chains presented below share a single source sample, sequenced in a study of shared clonotypes between healthy human individuals. Naive CD8 cells lacked CD45RO, underwent positive selection for CCR7 and left out terminally differentiated effector memory CD45RA+ cells. Profiled with immunoSEQ multiplex PCR; TCRdb holds only in-frame clones, not every one. This sample has 550,000 to 750,000 clones, with just over 90% found just once. The sequenced sample was naive CD8+ T cells sorted from blood. Receptors originate from a man aged 25 to 40 in good health.

This clone came up a few times. The chain uses TRBV7-9 and TRBJ1-5; 7 bases line up with TRBD1. The CDR3 has 15 amino acids. Germline lookup yields CDR1 SEHNR and CDR2 FQNEAQ (reference sequence). V lost 5 bases and J lost 3; bases outside the gene matches: 7. Here the CDR3 reads CASSRGTEYNQPQHF. CDR3 DNA sequence: TGTGCCAGCAGCAGGGGGACAGAGTACAATCAGCCCCAGCATTTT.

The chain is built from TRBV11-2 and TRBJ2-3, with D possibly matching TRBD2 (5 bases). Germline assignment: CDR1 SGHAT and CDR2 FQNNGV. The CDR3 is 16 residues long. Trimming cost V 7 bases and J 0 bases, with 17 bases left between them. As DNA, the CDR3 is TGTGCCAGCAACCCCCTAGTAGCGCCTAGCACAGATACGCAGTATTTT. This encodes CASNPLVAPSTDTQYF.

This sequence joins TRBV6-6 and TRBJ1-4; 7 bases map to TRBD1. J gave up 3 bases and V 7 bases, and 8 bases lay outside the gene matches. The CDR3 extends over 15 amino acids. Germline-derived CDR1 and CDR2 are MNHNY and SVGAGI (reference sequence). The CDR3 DNA follows: TGTGCCAGCACCCTCCTCAGGGGGTCTAATGAAAAACTGTTTTTT. Protein: CASTLLRGSNEKLFF.

J is TRBJ1-5 and V is TRBV10-3; 11 nucleotides match TRBD1. Germline-derived CDR1 and CDR2 are ENHRY and SYGVKD. V gave up 7 bases and J gave up 3 bases; unmatched junction bases: 2. CDR3 size: 14 residues. The CDR3 spells CAIKGQGANQPQHF. CDR3 DNA: TGTGCCATCAAAGGACAGGGGGCCAATCAGCCCCAGCATTTT.

This clone was seen a few times. The chain links TRBV7-9 to TRBJ1-2, with D tentatively TRBD1 (5 bases). Trimming stripped 5 bases from V and 2 bases from J, with 15 bases between. The CDR3 sequence is 15 residues long. Germline V lookup: CDR1 SEHNR, CDR2 FQNEAQ (reference sequence). The CDR3 sequence: CASSPKVTANYGYTF. CDR3 bases: TGTGCCAGCAGCCCTAAGGTGACAGCGAACTATGGCTACACCTTC.

The V and J genes are TRBV10-3 and TRBJ2-3; D may match TRBD1 or TRBD2 (5 bases each). V was cut by 6 bases and J by 2 bases, with 15 bases left in between. Germline CDR1 and CDR2: ENHRY and SYGVKD. The CDR3 contains 15 residues. This CDR3 is CAIRQGDKYTDTQYF. In nucleotides, the CDR3 is TGTGCCATCAGGCAGGGAGACAAATACACAGATACGCAGTATTTT.

The chain joins TRBV7-9 to TRBJ2-5; 7 bases map to TRBD1. The CDR3 is 16 amino acids. V dropped 8 bases and J dropped 0; count of bases not matched to a gene: 12. The germline gives CDR1 SEHNR, CDR2 FQNEAQ (reference sequence). DNA of the CDR3: TGTGCCAGCCGATTATATACGGGGACAGACCAAGAGACCCAGTACTTC. Residues: CASRLYTGTDQETQYF.

This clone appeared a single time. The chain links TRBV7-9 to TRBJ2-5; D is possibly TRBD1 (5 bases). Germline V CDR1 and CDR2: SEHNR, FQNEAQ (reference sequence). V was trimmed by 5 bases and J by 4 bases, leaving 17 bases between them. There are 15 residues in the CDR3. The CDR3 DNA reads TGTGCCAGCAGCCCCCCAGGGCATTCCCGAGAGACCCAGTACTTC. It yields the protein CASSPPGHSRETQYF.

The chain couples TRBV5-5 to TRBJ1-1; D call uncertain. Trimming cost V 2 bases and J 1 base, with 12 bases left between them. Per the germline V gene, CDR1 is SGHKS and CDR2 is YYEKEE (reference sequence). This CDR3 is built from 15 residues. CDR3 region: CASSFLRGSNTEAFF. DNA of the CDR3: TGTGCCAGCAGCTTCCTTCGCGGCTCGAACACTGAAGCTTTCTTT.

The chain uses TRBV7-8 and TRBJ2-5; D perhaps matches TRBD2 (5 bases). CDR3 size: 15 residues. Trimming removed 8 bases from V and 2 bases from J, with 18 bases in between. In germline, CDR1 is SGHVS, CDR2 FQNEAQ. This CDR3 reads CASHTPEGIQETQYF. For the CDR3, the DNA is TGTGCCAGCCATACCCCTGAGGGAATTCAAGAGACCCAGTACTTC. The whole variable domain, remainder taken from reference TRBV7-8 and TRBJ2-5, is GAGVSQSPRYKVAKRGQDVALRCDPISGHVSLFWYQQALGQGPEFLTYFQNEAQLDKSGLPSDRFFAERPEGSVSTLKIQRTQQEDSAVYLCASHTPEGIQETQYFGPGTRLLVL.

This sequence joins TRBV7-8 and TRBJ1-1; 10 nucleotides align to TRBD1. This CDR3 is built from 16 residues. Trimming took 1 base from V and 2 from J; bases not matched to a gene: 4. Per germline, CDR1 SGHVS and CDR2 FQNEAQ. CDR3 sequence reads: CASSLGGTGANTEAFF. The DNA for the CDR3 is TGTGCCAGCAGCTTAGGAGGGACAGGGGCTAACACTGAAGCTTTCTTT.

This chain uses TRBV13 with TRBJ1-1; 8 bases are shared with TRBD1. The germline V gene encodes CDR1 PRHDT and CDR2 FYEKMQ (reference sequence). The CDR3 has 13 amino acids. The V segment lost 5 bases and the J segment 8 bases; nucleotides outside the gene matches: 7. The CDR3 nucleotides are TGTGCCAGCAGCATCGGGACAGGATGGGAAGCTTTCTTT. It specifies CASSIGTGWEAFF.

This CDR3 is CASSRRDNHYEQYF. In DNA, the CDR3 is TGTGCCAGCAGTCGTCGGGACAACCACTACGAGCAGTACTTC. The V gene is TRBV28, the J gene TRBJ2-7; the D gene is possibly TRBD1 (6 bases). V was trimmed by 5 bases and J by 3 bases, leaving 14 bases between them. Germline V lookup: CDR1 MDHEN, CDR2 SYDVKM. The CDR3 spans 14 residues.

The chain joins TRBV29-1 to TRBJ1-3; D is perhaps TRBD1 (6 bases). The CDR3 extends over 15 amino acids. CDR1 is SQVTM and CDR2 is ANQGSEA in the germline V gene. V was shortened by 7 bases and J by 0 bases, with 16 bases between the two germline ends. CDR3 in amino acids: CSGGNPGASGNTIYF. In nucleotides, the CDR3 is TGCAGCGGGGGGAATCCAGGGGCCTCTGGAAACACCATATATTTT.

This rearrangement joins TRBV4-3 to TRBJ2-6; 10 bases agree with TRBD1. The germline CDR1 and CDR2 sequences are LGHNA and YSLEER. V lost 1 base, J lost 1 base, and 4 bases stayed unmatched. CDR3 length: 18 residues. The CDR3 nucleotides read TGCGCCAGCAGCCAAGCGGACAGGGGGGCTTCTGGGGCCAACGTCCTGACTTTC. Its protein product is CASSQADRGASGANVLTF.

This chain links TRBV18 with TRBJ1-2; D not certain. The length of the CDR3 is 15 residues. The V end lost 2 bases, the J end lost 4 bases, and 14 bases lay between the germline ends. Per the germline V gene, CDR1 is KGHSH and CDR2 is LQKENI. CDR3 loop: CASSPDPGGLYGYTF. The CDR3 DNA is TGTGCCAGCTCACCAGATCCTGGCGGTCTCTATGGCTACACCTTC.

The rearrangement uses TRBV27 and TRBJ1-5; no definite D call. The V gene's germline CDR1 is MNHEY and CDR2 SMNVEV (reference sequence). The CDR3 is 13 amino acids. V was pared by 3 bases and J by 0 bases, with 3 bases between. The DNA for the CDR3 is TGTGCCAGCAGTTTTGTTAGCAATCAGCCCCAGCATTTT. It codes for CASSFVSNQPQHF.

The chain uses TRBV6-1 and TRBJ2-1; 12 nucleotides line up with TRBD1. The CDR3 consists of 15 residues. CDR1 and CDR2 (germline): MNHNS, SASEGT. V gave up 7 bases and J gave up 7 bases; unmatched junction bases: 8. In nucleotides, the CDR3 is TGTGCCAGCACCCCGGGACAGGGGGCAGAAAATGAGCAGTTCTTC. As protein: CASTPGQGAENEQFF.

The chain combines TRBV6-5 with TRBJ1-1, with D uncertain. The CDR3 covers 16 residues. V was clipped by 0 bases and J by 4 bases, with 15 bases between them. Germline V lookup: CDR1 MNHEY, CDR2 SVGAGI. The CDR3 region has the DNA TGTGCCAGCAGTTACTCGACCTCGGGGTCGGGCACTGAAGCTTTCTTT. Its protein product is CASSYSTSGSGTEAFF.

This chain links TRBV28 with TRBJ2-1, with D hard to call. Trimming cost V 2 bases and J 8 bases, with 10 bases left between them. This CDR3 contains 13 residues. Germline values: CDR1 MDHEN, CDR2 SYDVKM. The DNA for the CDR3 is TGTGCCAGCAGTTTACCCGCCCTCGATGAGCAGTTCTTC. Translated, it gives CASSLPALDEQFF.

For this clone: The sample holds other DNA sequences that translate to the same CDR3. The gene calls are TRBV27 and TRBJ1-3, with no clear D. Trimming took 0 bases from V and 2 from J, leaving 2 bases between them. This CDR3 spans 13 amino acids. The germline CDR1 and CDR2 sequences are MNHEY and SMNVEV (reference sequence). CDR3 sequence (DNA): TGTGCCAGCAGTTTATCGCCTGGAAACACCATATATTTT. Amino acids: CASSLSPGNTIYF.

The chain is built from TRBV7-2 and TRBJ2-1; no definite D call. The germline CDR1 and CDR2 sequences are SGHTA and FQGNSA. The CDR3 is 14 amino acids. Trimming pared 8 bases from V and 1 base from J, leaving 12 bases between. CDR3 sequence (DNA): TGTGCCAGCGGCCTCGGGTGGTCCTACAATGAGCAGTTCTTC. This encodes CASGLGWSYNEQFF.

The genes are TRBV4-1 and TRBJ2-7; 8 bases are a match to TRBD2. The J segment lost 3 bases and the V segment lost 4 bases, leaving 11 bases of the junction unmatched. The CDR3 is 16 amino acids. Germline values: CDR1 MGHRA, CDR2 YSYEKL. CDR3 in DNA: TGCGCCAGCAGCCCCATCGGGACTAGTATTTACTACGAGCAGTACTTC. Translated, it gives CASSPIGTSIYYEQYF.

This chain links TRBV14 with TRBJ2-7; D call uncertain. There are 14 residues in the CDR3. V shed 3 bases and J shed 2 bases, with 11 bases lying between them. The V gene's germline CDR1 is SGHDN and CDR2 FVKESK. The CDR3 DNA is TGTGCCAGCAGCCAGGCCGTAGGAGCCTACGAGCAGTACTTC. Protein product: CASSQAVGAYEQYF.

The chain couples TRBV6-6 to TRBJ2-1; D might be TRBD1 (6 bases). CDR3 length: 15 residues. V was trimmed by 7 bases and J by 0 bases, leaving 13 bases between them. Per germline, CDR1 MNHNY and CDR2 SVGAGI (reference sequence). As DNA, the CDR3 is TGTGCCAGCAAAAGAACAGGGACCTCCTACAATGAGCAGTTCTTC. This gives the protein CASKRTGTSYNEQFF.

The chain combines TRBV13 with TRBJ2-5, with 13 bases lining up with TRBD2. Germline trimming cut 5 bases from V and 6 bases from J; bases unmatched to any gene: 24. The CDR3 has 21 amino acids. CDR1 and CDR2 from the germline V gene are PRHDT and FYEKMQ (reference sequence). The CDR3 DNA is TGTGCCAGCAGCGGTCCCCCCGGGACTAGCGGGACTCTGGCCCGCTCGCAGACCCAGTACTTC. This codes for CASSGPPGTSGTLARSQTQYF.

The chain links TRBV6-5 to TRBJ2-5, with TRBD2 identical over 7 bases. The assigned J gene may be wrong: the sequence end matches TRBJ2-7 better. The CDR3 loop spans 15 amino acids. Germline V gene data show CDR1 as MNHEY and CDR2 as SVGAGI. CDR3 in DNA: TGTGCCAGCACCCAAGCCAGCGGGGCAGCCTACGAGCAGTACTTC. Translating gives CASTQASGAAYEQYF.